Listed below are T cell receptor beta chains from one sample, sequenced in a study of T cell responses to AZD1222 COVID-19 vaccine. Produced via immunoSEQ multiplex PCR; TCRdb's table is partial and in-frame only. The table has over 70,000 clones, roughly nine tenths seen once; the top ten hold about 5.4%. Sequenced here: peripheral blood, sampled 28 days after the second AZD1222 dose. These receptor sequences come from an adult who received the AZD1222 COVID-19 vaccine. Each CDR3 is given with its conserved first and last residue. A D gene is named only where the DNA matches it firmly. Some rows have no size entry. The others give once, few or many, or a class for an expanded clone.

d_call j_call clone_size cdr3_length v_call cdr3_aa cdr3_nt
- TRBJ1-6 - 16 TRBV19 CASNEASSSYNSPLHF TGTGCCAGTAACGAGGCGTCGAGCTCCTATAATTCACCCCTCCACTTT
- TRBJ1-2 - 12 TRBV29-1 CSHLGDPSGYTF TGCAGCCATTTGGGGGATCCTAGTGGCTACACCTTC
TRBD1 TRBJ2-1 - 15 TRBV19 CASSIGTGPYNEQFF TGTGCCAGTAGTATAGGGACAGGGCCCTACAATGAGCAGTTCTTC
TRBD1 TRBJ1-2 - 15 TRBV7-8 CASSEGTGGGYGYTF TGTGCCAGCAGCGAGGGGACAGGGGGTGGCTATGGCTACACCTTC
TRBD1 TRBJ2-5 - 15 TRBV5-6 CASSSLGDREETQYF TGTGCCAGCAGCTCGCTGGGGGACAGGGAAGAGACCCAGTACTTC
- TRBJ2-1 - 15 TRBV7-3 CASSLMMSSYNEQFF TGTGCCAGCAGCTTAATGATGAGCTCCTACAATGAGCAGTTCTTC
- TRBJ2-2 once 22 TRBV7-9 CASSITIMGIGTAGPNTGELFF TGTGCCAGCAGCATAACGATTATGGGTATCGGGACAGCGGGACCGAACACCGGGGAGCTGTTTTTT
- TRBJ1-1 - 12 TRBV12-3/TRBV12-4 CASSLRNTEAFF TGTGCCAGCAGCCTCAGGAACACTGAAGCTTTCTTT
- TRBJ1-1 - 15 TRBV19 CASSIFGLMNTEAFF TGTGCCAGTAGTATTTTCGGGTTGATGAACACTGAAGCTTTCTTT
- TRBJ2-3 - 16 TRBV5-4 CASSLRLERKTDTQYF TGTGCCAGCAGCTTGAGACTGGAGAGAAAGACAGATACGCAGTATTTT
TRBD2 TRBJ2-1 - 17 TRBV15 CATSRDRSGGAGNEQFF TGTGCCACCAGCAGAGATCGGAGCGGGGGGGCCGGGAATGAGCAGTTCTTC
TRBD2 TRBJ2-3 - 17 TRBV29-1 CSVEYTLAGGSTDTQYF TGCAGCGTTGAATATACCCTAGCGGGGGGCAGCACAGATACGCAGTATTTT
- TRBJ2-1 - 15 TRBV24-1 CATSEPDFSANEQFF TGTGCCACCAGTGAACCGGACTTTAGCGCCAATGAGCAGTTCTTC
- TRBJ2-7 once 14 TRBV11-2 CASSSVSASYEQYF TGTGCCAGCAGCTCCGTTAGTGCCTCCTACGAGCAGTACTTC
- TRBJ2-2 - 15 TRBV6-5 CASSFFLGGTGELFF TGTGCCAGCAGTTTCTTCCTCGGGGGTACCGGGGAGCTGTTTTTT
- TRBJ1-2 - 16 TRBV15 CATSTDPGRFNYGYTF TGTGCCACCAGCACAGATCCGGGACGGTTCAACTATGGCTACACCTTC
TRBD1 TRBJ1-2 - 14 TRBV19 CASSPNRDRLGYTF TGTGCCAGTAGTCCAAACCGGGACAGACTTGGCTACACCTTC
- TRBJ1-1 - 13 TRBV6-5 CASSYSSVGEAFF TGTGCCAGCAGTTACTCGTCGGTTGGCGAAGCTTTCTTT
- TRBJ1-2 - 15 TRBV3-1/TRBV3-2 CASSQPRVGIYGYTF TGTGCCAGCAGCCAACCTCGGGTGGGAATATATGGCTACACCTTC
- TRBJ2-3 - 14 TRBV14 CASSQDGSTDTQYF TGTGCCAGCAGCCAGGACGGAAGCACAGATACGCAGTATTTT
- TRBJ2-5 - 11 TRBV12-3/TRBV12-4 CASSLLETQYF TGTGCCAGCAGTTTATTGGAGACCCAGTACTTC
TRBD1 TRBJ1-2 - 15 TRBV28 CASSSRTGGDYGYTF TGTGCCAGCAGCTCTCGAACAGGGGGCGACTATGGCTACACCTTC
- TRBJ2-3 - 15 TRBV5-4 CASSLEQGGTDTQYF TGTGCCAGCAGCTTGGAACAGGGTGGCACAGATACGCAGTATTTT
TRBD2 TRBJ2-3 - 14 TRBV10-3 CAISASGASDTQYF TGTGCCATCAGTGCTAGCGGGGCCTCAGATACGCAGTATTTT
- TRBJ2-6 - 15 TRBV5-8 CAGAWGAAGANVLTF TGTGCCGGTGCCTGGGGGGCGGCTGGGGCCAACGTCCTGACTTTC
- TRBJ1-2 once 13 TRBV6-5 CASSYPDSYGYTF TGTGCCAGCAGTTACCCCGACAGCTATGGCTACACCTTC
- TRBJ1-2 - 14 TRBV19 CASASRAASYGYTF TGTGCCAGCGCGAGCAGGGCCGCCAGCTATGGCTACACCTTC
- TRBJ2-7 few 18 TRBV5-1 CASSPHGYSALGIYEQYF TGCGCCAGCAGCCCCCACGGCTACAGCGCCTTAGGTATCTACGAGCAGTACTTC
- TRBJ2-6 - 16 TRBV27 CASSTLRASGANVLTF TGTGCCAGCAGTACACTAAGAGCCTCTGGGGCCAACGTCCTGACTTTC
- TRBJ1-5 - 18 TRBV27 CASSPYTTGGRSNQPQHF TGTGCCAGCAGTCCCTATACGACGGGAGGGCGAAGCAATCAGCCCCAGCATTTT
TRBD2 TRBJ2-3 - 15 TRBV7-9 CASSFEIAGTDTQYF TGTGCCAGCAGCTTTGAAATAGCGGGGACAGATACGCAGTATTTT